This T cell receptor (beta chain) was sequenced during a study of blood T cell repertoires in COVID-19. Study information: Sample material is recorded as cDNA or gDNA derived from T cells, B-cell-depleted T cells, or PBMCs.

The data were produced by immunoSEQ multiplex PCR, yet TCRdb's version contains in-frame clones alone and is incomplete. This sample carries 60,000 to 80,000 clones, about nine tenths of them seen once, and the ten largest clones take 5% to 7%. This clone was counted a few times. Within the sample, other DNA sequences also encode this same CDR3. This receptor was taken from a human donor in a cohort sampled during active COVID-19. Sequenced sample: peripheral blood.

CDR3 sequence: CAWSVQGGQPQHF. The CDR3 DNA sequence: TGTGCCTGGAGTGTACAGGGTGGGCAGCCCCAGCATTTT. This chain uses TRBV30 with TRBJ1-5; D possibly corresponds to TRBD1 (6 bases). Germline CDR1 and CDR2: GTSNPN and SVGIG (reference sequence). Between the trimmed V and J ends, which lost 0 bases and 7 bases, there was a span of 10 bases. CDR3 size: 13 residues.